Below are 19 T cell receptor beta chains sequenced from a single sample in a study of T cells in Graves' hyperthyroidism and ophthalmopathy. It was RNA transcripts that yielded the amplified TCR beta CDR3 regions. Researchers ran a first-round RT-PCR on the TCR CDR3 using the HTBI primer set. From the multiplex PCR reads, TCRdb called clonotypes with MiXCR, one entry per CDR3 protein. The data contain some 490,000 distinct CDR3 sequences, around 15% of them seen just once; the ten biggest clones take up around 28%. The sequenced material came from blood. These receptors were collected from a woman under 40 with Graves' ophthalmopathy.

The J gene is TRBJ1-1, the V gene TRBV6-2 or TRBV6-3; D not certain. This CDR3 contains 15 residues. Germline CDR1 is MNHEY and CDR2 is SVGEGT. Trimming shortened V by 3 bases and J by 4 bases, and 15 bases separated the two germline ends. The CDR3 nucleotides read TGTGCCAGCAGTTATTTTAGGATGCGGGGCACTGAAGCTTTCTTT. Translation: CASSYFRMRGTEAFF.

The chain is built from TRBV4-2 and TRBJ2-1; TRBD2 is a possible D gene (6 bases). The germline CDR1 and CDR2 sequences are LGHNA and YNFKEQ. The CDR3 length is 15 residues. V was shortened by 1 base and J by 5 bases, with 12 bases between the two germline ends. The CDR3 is CASSQAGDGDNEQFF. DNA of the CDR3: TGTGCCAGCAGCCAAGCGGGAGATGGGGACAATGAGCAGTTCTTC.

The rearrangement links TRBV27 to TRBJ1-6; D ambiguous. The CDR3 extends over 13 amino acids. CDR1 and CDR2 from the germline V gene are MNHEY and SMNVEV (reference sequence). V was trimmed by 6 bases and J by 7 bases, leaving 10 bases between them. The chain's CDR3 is CASSREPNSPLHF. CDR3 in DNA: TGTGCCAGCAGCCGGGAACCCAATTCACCCCTCCACTTT.

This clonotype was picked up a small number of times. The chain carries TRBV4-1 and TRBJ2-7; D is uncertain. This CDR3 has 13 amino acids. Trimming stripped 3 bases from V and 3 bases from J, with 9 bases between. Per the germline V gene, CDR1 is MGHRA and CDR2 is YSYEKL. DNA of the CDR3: TGCGCCAGCAGCCACTCATTGAACTACGAGCAGTACTTC. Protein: CASSHSLNYEQYF.

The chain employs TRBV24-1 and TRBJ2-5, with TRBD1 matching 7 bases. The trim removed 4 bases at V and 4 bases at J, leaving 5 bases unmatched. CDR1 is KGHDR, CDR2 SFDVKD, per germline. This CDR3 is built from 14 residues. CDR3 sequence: CATSDPNRGETQYF. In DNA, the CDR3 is TGTGCCACCAGTGACCCGAACAGGGGAGAGACCCAGTACTTC.

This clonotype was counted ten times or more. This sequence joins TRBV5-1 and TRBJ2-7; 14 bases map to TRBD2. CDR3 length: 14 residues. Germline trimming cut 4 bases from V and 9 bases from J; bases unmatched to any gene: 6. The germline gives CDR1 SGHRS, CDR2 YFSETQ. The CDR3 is CASSPGTSGRAQYF. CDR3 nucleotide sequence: TGCGCCAGCAGCCCGGGGACTAGCGGGAGAGCGCAGTACTTC. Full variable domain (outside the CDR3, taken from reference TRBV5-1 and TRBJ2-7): KAGVTQTPRYLIKTRGQQVTLSCSPISGHRSVSWYQQTPGQGLQFLFEYFSETQRNKGNFPGRFSGRQFSNSRSEMNVSTLELGDSALYLCASSPGTSGRAQYFGPGTRLTVT.

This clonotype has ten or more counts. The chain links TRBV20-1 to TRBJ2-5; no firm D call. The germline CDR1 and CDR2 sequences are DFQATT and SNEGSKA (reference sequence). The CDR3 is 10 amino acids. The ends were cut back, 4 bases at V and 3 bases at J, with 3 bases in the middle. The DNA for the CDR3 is TGCAGTGCTACGGAAGAGACCCAGTACTTC. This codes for CSATEETQYF.

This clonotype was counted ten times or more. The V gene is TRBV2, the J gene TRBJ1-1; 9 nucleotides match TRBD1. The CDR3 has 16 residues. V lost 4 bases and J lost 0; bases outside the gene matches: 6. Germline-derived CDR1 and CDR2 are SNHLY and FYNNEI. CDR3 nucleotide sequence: TGTGCCAGCAGTGGAAGGACAGGGGCAATGAACACTGAAGCTTTCTTT. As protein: CASSGRTGAMNTEAFF. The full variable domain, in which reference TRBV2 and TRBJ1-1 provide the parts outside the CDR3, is EPEVTQTPSHQVTQMGQEVILRCVPISNHLYFYWYRQILGQKVEFLVSFYNNEISEKSEIFDDQFSVERPDGSNFTLKIRSTKLEDSAMYFCASSGRTGAMNTEAFFGQGTRLTVV.

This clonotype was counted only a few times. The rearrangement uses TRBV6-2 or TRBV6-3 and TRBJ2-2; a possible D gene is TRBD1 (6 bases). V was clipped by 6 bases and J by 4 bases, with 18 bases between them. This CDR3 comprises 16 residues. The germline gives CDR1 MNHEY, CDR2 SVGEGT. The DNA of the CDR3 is TGTGCCAGCAGCCTAGGACAGTTCCGGGGCACCGGGGAGCTGTTTTTT. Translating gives CASSLGQFRGTGELFF.

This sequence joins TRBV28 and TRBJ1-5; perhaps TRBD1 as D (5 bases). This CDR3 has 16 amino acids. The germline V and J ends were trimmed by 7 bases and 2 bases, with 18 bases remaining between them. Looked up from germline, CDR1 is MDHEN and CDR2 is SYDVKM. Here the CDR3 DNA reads TGTGCCAGCACCAAACCAGGGTTTTGGGGCAATCAGCCCCAGCATTTT. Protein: CASTKPGFWGNQPQHF.

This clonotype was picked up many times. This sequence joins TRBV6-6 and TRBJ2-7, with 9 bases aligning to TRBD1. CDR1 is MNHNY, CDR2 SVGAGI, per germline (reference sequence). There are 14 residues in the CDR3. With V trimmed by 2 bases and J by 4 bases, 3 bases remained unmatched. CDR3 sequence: CASSYLGQGYEQYF. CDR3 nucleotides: TGTGCCAGCAGTTACCTAGGACAGGGGTACGAGCAGTACTTC.

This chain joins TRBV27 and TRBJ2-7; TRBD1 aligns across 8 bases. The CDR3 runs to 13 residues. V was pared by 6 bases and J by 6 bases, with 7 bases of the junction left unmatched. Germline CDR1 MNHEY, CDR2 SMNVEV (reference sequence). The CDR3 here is CASSPGQEFEQYF. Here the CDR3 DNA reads TGTGCCAGCAGCCCGGGACAGGAATTCGAGCAGTACTTC.

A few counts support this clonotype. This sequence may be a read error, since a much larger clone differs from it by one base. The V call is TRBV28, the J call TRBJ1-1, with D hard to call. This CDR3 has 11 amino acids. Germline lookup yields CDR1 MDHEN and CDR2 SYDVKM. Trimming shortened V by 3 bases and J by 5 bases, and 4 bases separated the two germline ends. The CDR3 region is CASSFETEAFF. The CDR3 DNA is TGTGCCAGCAGTTTTGAGACTGAAGCTTTCTTT. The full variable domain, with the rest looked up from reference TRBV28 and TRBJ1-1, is DVKVTQSSRYLVKRTGEKVFLECVQDMDHENMFWYRQDPGLGLRLIYFSYDVKMKEKGDIPEGYSVSREKKERFSLILESASTNQTSMYLCASSFETEAFFGQGTRLTVV.

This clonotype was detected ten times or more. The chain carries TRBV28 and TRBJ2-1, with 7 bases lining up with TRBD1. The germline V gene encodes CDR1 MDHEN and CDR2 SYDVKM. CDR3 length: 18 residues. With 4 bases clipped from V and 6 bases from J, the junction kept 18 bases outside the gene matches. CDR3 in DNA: TGTGCCAGCAGTTCTAGGACCTGGGACAGTTTTGTAATCAATGAGCAGTTCTTC. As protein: CASSSRTWDSFVINEQFF.

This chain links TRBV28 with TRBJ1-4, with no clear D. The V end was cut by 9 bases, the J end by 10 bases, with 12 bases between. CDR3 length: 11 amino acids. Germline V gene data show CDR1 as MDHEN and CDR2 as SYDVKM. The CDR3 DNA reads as TGTGCCAGTGGAAGCGGCGGAAAACTGTTTTTT. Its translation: CASGSGGKLFF.

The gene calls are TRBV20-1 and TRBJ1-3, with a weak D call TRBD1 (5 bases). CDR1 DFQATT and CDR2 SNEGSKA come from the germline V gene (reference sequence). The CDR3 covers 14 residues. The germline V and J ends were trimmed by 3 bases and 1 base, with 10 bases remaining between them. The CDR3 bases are TGCAGTGCTAGTAAACAGGTTTCTGGAAACACCATATATTTT. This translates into CSASKQVSGNTIYF.

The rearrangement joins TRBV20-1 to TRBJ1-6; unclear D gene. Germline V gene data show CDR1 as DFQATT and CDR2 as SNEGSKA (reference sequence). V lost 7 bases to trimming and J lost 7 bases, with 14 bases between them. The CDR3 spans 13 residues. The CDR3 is CSGPPTANSPLHF. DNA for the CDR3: TGCAGTGGACCCCCAACAGCCAATTCACCCCTCCACTTT.

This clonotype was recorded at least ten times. CDR3 protein: CASSLALGGSNIQYF. The CDR3 bases are TGTGCCAGCAGCTTAGCGTTGGGCGGCTCAAACATTCAGTACTTC. V and J are TRBV7-2 and TRBJ2-4; D uncertain. This CDR3 spans 15 amino acids. CDR1 and CDR2 (germline): SGHTA, FQGNSA. V lost 0 bases and J 6 bases, leaving 12 bases between the germline ends.

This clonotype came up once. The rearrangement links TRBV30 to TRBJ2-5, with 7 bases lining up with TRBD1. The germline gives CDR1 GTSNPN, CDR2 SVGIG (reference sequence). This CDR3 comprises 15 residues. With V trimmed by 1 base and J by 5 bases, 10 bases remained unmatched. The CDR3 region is CAWSAKTGRWETQYF. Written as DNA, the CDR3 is TGTGCCTGGAGTGCAAAGACAGGGCGCTGGGAGACCCAGTACTTC.